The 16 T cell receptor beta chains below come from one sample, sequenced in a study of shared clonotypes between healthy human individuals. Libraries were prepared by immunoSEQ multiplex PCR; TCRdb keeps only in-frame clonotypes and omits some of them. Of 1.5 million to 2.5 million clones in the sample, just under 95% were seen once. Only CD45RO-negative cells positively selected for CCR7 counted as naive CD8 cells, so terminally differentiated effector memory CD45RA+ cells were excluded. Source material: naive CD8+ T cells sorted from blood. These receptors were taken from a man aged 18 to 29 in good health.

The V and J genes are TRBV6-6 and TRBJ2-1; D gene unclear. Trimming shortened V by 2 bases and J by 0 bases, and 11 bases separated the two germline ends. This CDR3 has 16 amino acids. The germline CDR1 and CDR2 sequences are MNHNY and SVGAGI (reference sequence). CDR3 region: CASSYLGGSSYNEQFF. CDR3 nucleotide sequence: TGTGCCAGCAGTTACCTAGGCGGCAGCTCCTACAATGAGCAGTTCTTC.

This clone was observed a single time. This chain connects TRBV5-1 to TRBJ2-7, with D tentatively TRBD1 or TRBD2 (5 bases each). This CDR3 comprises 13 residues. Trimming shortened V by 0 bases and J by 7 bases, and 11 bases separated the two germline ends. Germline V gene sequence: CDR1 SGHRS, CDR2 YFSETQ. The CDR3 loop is CASSLGRGFEQYF. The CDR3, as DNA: TGCGCCAGCAGCTTGGGACGGGGCTTTGAGCAGTACTTC.

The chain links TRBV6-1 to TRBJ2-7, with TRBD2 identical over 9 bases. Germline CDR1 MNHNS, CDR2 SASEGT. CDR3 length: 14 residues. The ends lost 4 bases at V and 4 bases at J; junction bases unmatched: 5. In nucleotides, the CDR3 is TGTGCCAGCAGTGTATTTAGCGGGGGATACGAGCAGTACTTC. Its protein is CASSVFSGGYEQYF.

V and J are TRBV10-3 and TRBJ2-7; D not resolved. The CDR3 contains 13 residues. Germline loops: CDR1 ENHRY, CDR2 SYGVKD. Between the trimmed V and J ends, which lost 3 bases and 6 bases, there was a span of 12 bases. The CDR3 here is CAISEVGPLEQYF. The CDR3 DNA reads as TGTGCCATCAGTGAAGTAGGACCGCTCGAGCAGTACTTC.

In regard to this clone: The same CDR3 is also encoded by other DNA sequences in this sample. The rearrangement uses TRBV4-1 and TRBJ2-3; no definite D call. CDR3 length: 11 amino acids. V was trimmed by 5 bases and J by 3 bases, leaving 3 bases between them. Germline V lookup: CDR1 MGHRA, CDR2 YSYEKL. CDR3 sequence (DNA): TGCGCCAGCAGCAGGACAGATACGCAGTATTTT. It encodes CASSRTDTQYF.

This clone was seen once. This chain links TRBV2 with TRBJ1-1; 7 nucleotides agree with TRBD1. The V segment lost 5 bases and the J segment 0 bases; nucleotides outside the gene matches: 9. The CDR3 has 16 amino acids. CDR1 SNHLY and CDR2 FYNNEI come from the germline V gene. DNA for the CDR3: TGTGCCAGCAGTCTCAACCGGGACAGCTTGAACACTGAAGCTTTCTTT. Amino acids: CASSLNRDSLNTEAFF.

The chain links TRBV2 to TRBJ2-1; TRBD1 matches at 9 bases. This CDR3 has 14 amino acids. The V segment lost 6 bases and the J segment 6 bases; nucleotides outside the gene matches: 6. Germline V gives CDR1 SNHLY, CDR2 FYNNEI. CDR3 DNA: TGTGCCAGCAGGACGGGACAGGGTATCAATGAGCAGTTCTTC. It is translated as CASRTGQGINEQFF.

This CDR3 is CAISSRGYSYEQYF. In nucleotides, the CDR3 is TGTGCCATCTCCAGTCGGGGCTACTCCTACGAGCAGTACTTC. The rearrangement uses TRBV10-3 and TRBJ2-7, with D possibly being TRBD1 or TRBD2 (5 bases each). The CDR3 consists of 14 residues. The germline gives CDR1 ENHRY, CDR2 SYGVKD. Trimming pared 8 bases from V and 0 bases from J, leaving 14 bases between.

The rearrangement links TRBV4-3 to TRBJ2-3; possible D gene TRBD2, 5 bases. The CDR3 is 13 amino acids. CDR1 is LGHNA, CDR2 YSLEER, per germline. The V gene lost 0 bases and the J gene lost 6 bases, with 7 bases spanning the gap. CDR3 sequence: CASSQEAVDTQYF. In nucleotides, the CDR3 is TGCGCCAGCAGCCAAGAAGCGGTTGATACGCAGTATTTT.

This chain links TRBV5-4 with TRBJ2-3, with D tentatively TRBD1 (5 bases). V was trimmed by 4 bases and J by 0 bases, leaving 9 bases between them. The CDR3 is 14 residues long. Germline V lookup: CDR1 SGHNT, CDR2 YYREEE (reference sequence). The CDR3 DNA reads TGTGCCAGCAGCGTATGGGGCAGCACAGATACGCAGTATTTT. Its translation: CASSVWGSTDTQYF.

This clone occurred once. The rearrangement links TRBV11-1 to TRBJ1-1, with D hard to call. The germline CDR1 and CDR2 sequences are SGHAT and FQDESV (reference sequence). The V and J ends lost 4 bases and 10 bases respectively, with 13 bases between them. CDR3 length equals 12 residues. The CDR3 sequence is CASSSSGVGAFF. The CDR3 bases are TGTGCCAGCAGCTCTAGTGGGGTCGGAGCTTTCTTT.

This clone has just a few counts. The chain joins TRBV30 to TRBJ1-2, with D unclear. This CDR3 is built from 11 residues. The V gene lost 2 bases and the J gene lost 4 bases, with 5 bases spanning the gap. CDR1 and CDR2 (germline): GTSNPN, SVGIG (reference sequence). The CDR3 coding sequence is TGTGCCTGGAGTTCGAGCTATGGCTACACCTTC. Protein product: CAWSSSYGYTF.

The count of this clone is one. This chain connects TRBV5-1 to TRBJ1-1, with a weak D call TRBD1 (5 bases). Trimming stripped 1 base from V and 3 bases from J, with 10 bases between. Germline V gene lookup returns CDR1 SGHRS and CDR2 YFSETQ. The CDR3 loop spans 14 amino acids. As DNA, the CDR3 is TGCGCCAGCAGCTTGAATAAAGGGGACACTGAAGCTTTCTTT. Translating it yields CASSLNKGDTEAFF. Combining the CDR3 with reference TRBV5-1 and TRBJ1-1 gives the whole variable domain KAGVTQTPRYLIKTRGQQVTLSCSPISGHRSVSWYQQTPGQGLQFLFEYFSETQRNKGNFPGRFSGRQFSNSRSEMNVSTLELGDSALYLCASSLNKGDTEAFFGQGTRLTVV.

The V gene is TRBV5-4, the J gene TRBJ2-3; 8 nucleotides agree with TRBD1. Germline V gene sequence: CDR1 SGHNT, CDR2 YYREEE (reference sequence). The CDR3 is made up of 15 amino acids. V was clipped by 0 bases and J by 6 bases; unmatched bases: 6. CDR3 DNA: TGTGCCAGCAGCTTGGCTGGACAGGGCTTGGATACGCAGTATTTT. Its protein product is CASSLAGQGLDTQYF. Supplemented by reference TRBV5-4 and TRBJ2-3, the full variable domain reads ETGVTQSPTHLIKTRGQQVTLRCSSQSGHNTVSWYQQALGQGPQFIFQYYREEENGRGNFPPRFSGLQFPNYSSELNVNALELDDSALYLCASSLAGQGLDTQYFGPGTRLTVL.

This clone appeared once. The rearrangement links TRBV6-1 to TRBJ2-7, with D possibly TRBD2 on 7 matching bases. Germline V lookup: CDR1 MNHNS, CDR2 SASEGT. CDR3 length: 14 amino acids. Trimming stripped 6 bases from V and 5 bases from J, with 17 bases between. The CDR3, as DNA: TGTGCCAGCAGGGCCCCCGGGGGGCCCCACGAGCAGTACTTC. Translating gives CASRAPGGPHEQYF.

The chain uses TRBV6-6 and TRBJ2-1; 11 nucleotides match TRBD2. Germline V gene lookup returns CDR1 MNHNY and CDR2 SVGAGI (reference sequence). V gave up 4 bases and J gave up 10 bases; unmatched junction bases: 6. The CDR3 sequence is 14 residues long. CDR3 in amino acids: CASSLAGGAGEQFF. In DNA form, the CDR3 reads TGTGCCAGCAGTTTAGCGGGAGGGGCAGGGGAGCAGTTCTTC.